Presented here are 10 T cell receptor beta chains from one specimen sequenced in a study of vaccination and CD4 T cells after COVID-19. TCRdb fed the PCR reads into MiXCR, producing one record per CDR3 protein. The repertoire has about 15,000 distinct CDR3 sequences, 66% of them found once; the top ten carry around 1.1%. The sequencing here drew on CD4+ T cells from blood, taken after SARS-CoV-2 vaccination. These receptors came from a human donor who had recovered from COVID-19.

Written as DNA, the CDR3 is TGTGCCAGCAGTTCGTACCAAGAGACCCAGTACTTC. It yields the protein CASSSYQETQYF. This chain joins TRBV12-3 or TRBV12-4 and TRBJ2-5; unclear D gene. The CDR3 covers 12 residues. With 4 bases removed from V and 0 bases from J, the gap between germline ends came to 3 bases.

This chain links TRBV5-1 with TRBJ2-3; tentatively, D is TRBD2 (7 bases). The CDR3 runs to 17 residues. Between the trimmed V and J ends, which lost 0 bases and 6 bases, there was a span of 20 bases. Germline V gene sequence: CDR1 SGHRS, CDR2 YFSETQ. CDR3 coding DNA: TGCGCCAGCAGCTTGGCCGGGGGCGGGAGTTTCCCCGATACGCAGTATTTT. This sequence encodes CASSLAGGGSFPDTQYF.

J is TRBJ2-3 and V is TRBV27; D may be TRBD1 (7 bases). V lost 2 bases to trimming and J lost 6 bases, with 18 bases between them. Germline assignment: CDR1 MNHEY and CDR2 SMNVEV (reference sequence). The CDR3 length is 16 residues. In DNA form, the CDR3 reads TGTGCCAGCAGTTTACAGGGGGGAAGGCGGTGGGATACGCAGTATTTT. Translation gives CASSLQGGRRWDTQYF.

The sample holds one count of this clonotype. This chain's CDR3 is CASSLRVWEKLFF. As DNA, the CDR3 is TGTGCCAGCAGCTTAAGGGTATGGGAAAAACTGTTTTTT. The V and J genes are TRBV7-9 and TRBJ1-4; D ambiguous. CDR3 length: 13 amino acids. Germline-derived CDR1 and CDR2 are SEHNR and FQNEAQ (reference sequence). V was cut by 2 bases and J by 8 bases, with 9 bases left in between.

The rearrangement links TRBV15 to TRBJ1-4, with 9 positions matching TRBD1. Germline trimming cut 5 bases from V and 3 bases from J; bases unmatched to any gene: 13. Germline CDR1 LNHNV, CDR2 YYDKDF (reference sequence). The CDR3 runs 18 residues. CDR3 residues: CATSWMVGQGASNEKLFF. CDR3 coding DNA: TGTGCCACCAGCTGGATGGTGGGACAGGGCGCATCTAATGAAAAACTGTTTTTT.

The rearrangement joins TRBV28 to TRBJ1-6; D unclear. Germline CDR1 reads MDHEN; CDR2 reads SYDVKM. The CDR3 covers 15 residues. V was cut by 7 bases and J by 8 bases, with 18 bases left in between. CDR3 coding DNA: TGTGCCAGCACAACGATCCCGAGCTCCTATTCACCCCTCCACTTT. It translates to CASTTIPSSYSPLHF.

The V gene is TRBV15, the J gene TRBJ1-2; no clear D gene. There are 13 residues in the CDR3. Trimming stripped 4 bases from V and 2 bases from J, with 8 bases between. CDR1 LNHNV and CDR2 YYDKDF come from the germline V gene (reference sequence). In DNA, the CDR3 is TGTGCCACCAGCATTGGAGGGAACTATGGCTACACCTTC. The encoded protein is CATSIGGNYGYTF.

Only one count was recorded for this clonotype. V is TRBV7-3 and J is TRBJ2-1; D uncertain. V was pared by 7 bases and J by 5 bases, with 15 bases between. The length of the CDR3 is 14 residues. CDR1 and CDR2 (germline): SGHTA, FQGTGA. DNA of the CDR3: TGTGCCAGCAACATCGATGGACGTGACAATGAGCAGTTCTTC. This codes for CASNIDGRDNEQFF.

This clonotype was seen a few times. J is TRBJ1-5 and V is TRBV20-1; D gene unclear. The V end was cut by 1 base, the J end by 4 bases, with 5 bases between. The CDR3 runs to 12 residues. The germline CDR1 and CDR2 sequences are DFQATT and SNEGSKA (reference sequence). This chain's CDR3 is CSARGQNQPQHF. CDR3 bases: TGCAGTGCTAGAGGTCAGAATCAGCCCCAGCATTTT.

The table lists this clonotype with a count of one. V is TRBV12-3 or TRBV12-4 and J is TRBJ2-7, with 8 bases lining up with TRBD2. The CDR3 runs to 14 residues. The J segment lost 10 bases and the V segment lost 3 bases, leaving 11 bases of the junction unmatched. DNA for the CDR3: TGTGCCAGCAGTTTGGGGGGACTAGAAGGTTCTCAGTACTTC. This encodes CASSLGGLEGSQYF.